The 25 T cell receptor beta chains below come from one sample, sequenced in a study of T cells in Graves' hyperthyroidism and ophthalmopathy. Amplified TCR beta CDR3 regions came from RNA transcripts. TCR CDR3 regions were first amplified by RT-PCR with HTBI primers. TCRdb passed the multiplex PCR reads through MiXCR, listing each CDR3 protein once. The sample yields about 560,000 distinct CDR3 sequences, roughly a sixth seen once. The sequenced material came from blood. Receptors were obtained from a woman between 18 and 30 years old with Graves' hyperthyroidism.

This rearrangement joins TRBV25-1 to TRBJ2-3, with a weak D call TRBD1 (5 bases). Per germline, CDR1 MGHDK and CDR2 SYGVNS. The CDR3 loop spans 18 amino acids. The germline V and J ends were trimmed by 4 bases and 5 bases, with 25 bases remaining between them. CDR3 nucleotides: TGTGCCAGCAGTGCCTCTTCGGGTAGGGGTTGGTCGGAAGATACGCAGTATTTT. Translating gives CASSASSGRGWSEDTQYF.

This clonotype was seen more than once but under ten times. The chain couples TRBV5-4 to TRBJ2-2; 10 nucleotides align to TRBD2. Germline trimming cut 0 bases from V and 6 bases from J; bases unmatched to any gene: 5. This CDR3 comprises 16 residues. Germline V gene data show CDR1 as SGHNT and CDR2 as YYREEE (reference sequence). CDR3 DNA: TGTGCCAGCAGCTTGGCCCTAGCGGGAGCTGCCGGGGAGCTGTTTTTT. Its protein is CASSLALAGAAGELFF.

This clonotype was recorded many times. V and J are TRBV19 and TRBJ1-2; D not resolved. The germline V gene has CDR1 LNHDA and CDR2 SQIVND (reference sequence). Trimming stripped 8 bases from V and 8 bases from J, with 18 bases between. The CDR3 consists of 13 residues. The CDR3 DNA follows: TGTGCCAGTCGAGAACTCACCTTGGGAGGCTACACCTTC. This gives the protein CASRELTLGGYTF.

This chain's CDR3 is CATSRSAYNEQFF. The CDR3 DNA reads TGTGCCACCAGCAGATCAGCCTACAATGAGCAGTTCTTC. The chain has TRBV15 and TRBJ2-1, with D unresolved. Trimming pared 2 bases from V and 2 bases from J, leaving 4 bases between. The CDR3 is 13 residues long. Germline loops: CDR1 LNHNV, CDR2 YYDKDF (reference sequence).

The rearrangement links TRBV27 to TRBJ2-7, with D perhaps assigned TRBD1 or TRBD2 (5 bases each). Trimming shortened V by 0 bases and J by 7 bases, and 13 bases separated the two germline ends. The CDR3 contains 14 residues. CDR1 is MNHEY, CDR2 SMNVEV, per germline (reference sequence). The CDR3 coding sequence is TGTGCCAGCAGTTTATCGTGGGGGTCGGGGGAGCAGTACTTC. Translated, it gives CASSLSWGSGEQYF.

In this sample, this clonotype turned up many times. J is TRBJ1-2 and V is TRBV12-3 or TRBV12-4; no firm D call. This CDR3 has 13 amino acids. With 5 bases removed from V and 6 bases from J, the gap between germline ends came to 13 bases. The DNA for the CDR3 is TGTGCCAGCAGTCCAGAGGGTTGGGATGGCTACACCTTC. It translates to CASSPEGWDGYTF.

Concerning this clonotype itself: A much larger clone sits a single nucleotide away, making a read error possible. The chain is built from TRBV28 and TRBJ2-5, with TRBD1 identical over 8 bases. V lost 2 bases and J lost 3; bases outside the gene matches: 2. This CDR3 contains 14 residues. The germline gives CDR1 MDHEN, CDR2 SYDVKM. The CDR3 bases are TGTGCCAGCAGTTTACAGGGGGCGAAAGAGACCCAGTACTTC. Translated, it gives CASSLQGAKETQYF.

This clonotype was counted ten times or more. The chain combines TRBV11-1 with TRBJ1-2; possibly TRBD1 for D (5 bases). V was clipped by 5 bases and J by 5 bases, with 9 bases between them. Germline CDR1 is SGHAT and CDR2 is FQDESV (reference sequence). The CDR3 is 12 residues long. DNA of the CDR3: TGTGCCAGCAGCAAGGACAATTATGGCTACACCTTC. Translated: CASSKDNYGYTF.

This clonotype was found many times. The chain joins TRBV11-2 to TRBJ2-5; TRBD2 matches 7 bases. V was clipped by 5 bases and J by 1 base; unmatched bases: 13. Looked up from germline, CDR1 is SGHAT and CDR2 is FQNNGV. The CDR3 length is 17 residues. CDR3 DNA sequence: TGTGCCAGCAGCCTGGGGGGGACTCGACGTGTCCAAGAGACCCAGTACTTC. Protein: CASSLGGTRRVQETQYF.

This clonotype was seen many times. This sequence joins TRBV27 and TRBJ1-3, with no clear D. The CDR3 loop spans 13 amino acids. The V end lost 0 bases, the J end lost 4 bases, and 4 bases lay between the germline ends. Germline CDR1 MNHEY, CDR2 SMNVEV (reference sequence). CDR3 residues: CASSLSTGNTIYF. In nucleotides, the CDR3 is TGTGCCAGCAGTTTATCGACGGGAAACACCATATATTTT.

This clonotype was picked up a small number of times. This chain connects TRBV7-2 to TRBJ1-2, with D perhaps TRBD1 (6 bases). The germline V gene encodes CDR1 SGHTA and CDR2 FQGNSA. The CDR3 has 15 residues. Trimming stripped 1 base from V and 5 bases from J, with 14 bases between. In DNA form, the CDR3 reads TGTGCCAGCAGCTTAGGGTTTCAGGGGAAGTATGGCTACACCTTC. Its protein is CASSLGFQGKYGYTF.

V and J are TRBV5-5 and TRBJ2-1; possibly TRBD1 or TRBD2 for D (5 bases each). V lost 4 bases to trimming and J lost 0 bases, with 14 bases between them. Per germline, CDR1 SGHKS and CDR2 YYEKEE (reference sequence). The CDR3 extends over 16 amino acids. The CDR3 loop reads CASSRGPQGSYNEQFF. The CDR3 nucleotides read TGTGCCAGCAGCCGGGGACCCCAGGGCTCCTACAATGAGCAGTTCTTC.

Ten or more counts support this clonotype. The chain has TRBV7-2 and TRBJ1-1; possibly TRBD1 for D (5 bases). From germline, CDR1 is SGHTA and CDR2 FQGNSA. V was trimmed by 1 base and J by 3 bases, leaving 6 bases between them. CDR3 length: 13 amino acids. This CDR3 reads CASSLEQDTEAFF. The CDR3 bases are TGTGCCAGCAGCTTAGAACAGGACACTGAAGCTTTCTTT.

This clonotype was recorded many times. CDR3 amino acids: CASSRYTQVTYEQYF. CDR3 DNA sequence: TGTGCCAGCAGCCGATATACCCAGGTTACCTACGAGCAGTACTTC. The V and J genes are TRBV11-2 and TRBJ2-7; no definite D call. The length of the CDR3 is 15 residues. V lost 5 bases and J lost 2, with 16 bases in between. Looked up from germline, CDR1 is SGHAT and CDR2 is FQNNGV.

This clonotype was seen a few times. The chain joins TRBV3-1 to TRBJ2-1, with TRBD2 matching over 7 bases. In germline, CDR1 is LGHDT, CDR2 YNNKEL (reference sequence). With V trimmed by 4 bases and J by 0 bases, 3 bases remained unmatched. The CDR3 has 15 amino acids. The CDR3 coding sequence is TGTGCCAGCAGCCGCGGGACTATCTCCTACAATGAGCAGTTCTTC. It encodes CASSRGTISYNEQFF.

The chain combines TRBV9 with TRBJ2-1, with TRBD2 matching 14 bases. Per the germline V gene, CDR1 is SGDLS and CDR2 is YYNGEE. J gave up 1 base and V 3 bases, and 3 bases lay outside the gene matches. This CDR3 spans 17 amino acids. CDR3 sequence (DNA): TGTGCCAGCAGCGGGACTAGCGGGGGGTCGTCCTACAATGAGCAGTTCTTC. It is translated as CASSGTSGGSSYNEQFF.

This chain joins TRBV6-6 and TRBJ1-6, with D possibly being TRBD1 (5 bases). The germline CDR1 and CDR2 sequences are MNHNY and SVGAGI (reference sequence). The ends were cut back, 0 bases at V and 0 bases at J, with 12 bases in the middle. CDR3 size: 18 residues. The DNA of the CDR3 is TGTGCCAGCAGTTACTCGATGACCGGGGGCTCCTATAATTCACCCCTCCACTTT. This encodes CASSYSMTGGSYNSPLHF.

This clonotype showed up many times. This chain connects TRBV12-3 or TRBV12-4 to TRBJ2-3; perhaps TRBD2 as D (6 bases). Trimming removed 4 bases at V and 1 base at J, with 15 bases between. CDR3 length equals 16 residues. The CDR3 nucleotides are TGTGCCAGCAGTTCTCTCCGGGGGTGGGGCACAGATACGCAGTATTTT. Translated, it gives CASSSLRGWGTDTQYF.

The table lists this clonotype with many counts. The CDR3: CASRPGETHYGYTF. CDR3 nucleotide sequence: TGCGCCAGCAGACCAGGGGAGACCCACTATGGCTACACCTTC. The V gene is TRBV5-1, the J gene TRBJ1-2; D is perhaps TRBD1 (6 bases). This CDR3 is built from 14 residues. Trimming pared 5 bases from V and 3 bases from J, leaving 14 bases between. CDR1 SGHRS and CDR2 YFSETQ come from the germline V gene.

This clonotype was detected only a few times. The gene calls are TRBV4-3 and TRBJ1-1; D call uncertain. CDR1 LGHNA and CDR2 YSLEER come from the germline V gene. This CDR3 is 15 amino acids long. V lost 0 bases, J lost 5 bases, and 13 bases lay in between. The CDR3 DNA sequence: TGCGCCAGCAGCCAAGATCGCACTTTGGGGACTGAAGCTTTCTTT. Its protein is CASSQDRTLGTEAFF.

The chain carries TRBV27 and TRBJ2-1; TRBD1 agrees at 11 bases. The CDR3 is made up of 17 amino acids. The J segment lost 3 bases and the V segment lost 6 bases, leaving 10 bases of the junction unmatched. CDR1 MNHEY and CDR2 SMNVEV come from the germline V gene (reference sequence). The CDR3 region has the DNA TGTGCCAGCAGCCTAGATTGGGGGACAGGGGGCTACAATGAGCAGTTCTTC. It translates to CASSLDWGTGGYNEQFF.

At least ten counts were recorded for this clonotype. This sequence joins TRBV12-3 or TRBV12-4 and TRBJ1-5; D possibly corresponds to TRBD1 (5 bases). Trimming removed 1 base from V and 5 bases from J, with 9 bases in between. The CDR3 is made up of 14 amino acids. CDR3 bases: TGTGCCAGCAGTTTAGTTCAGGGACATCAGCCCCAGCATTTT. It is translated as CASSLVQGHQPQHF.

This clonotype came up many times. V is TRBV20-1 and J is TRBJ1-1; tentatively, D is TRBD1 (5 bases). Between the trimmed V and J ends, which lost 1 base and 6 bases, there was a span of 18 bases. CDR3 size: 15 residues. CDR1 is DFQATT and CDR2 is SNEGSKA in the germline V gene (reference sequence). The CDR3 sequence is CSARGVREGRAEAFF. As DNA, the CDR3 is TGCAGTGCTAGAGGAGTTAGGGAGGGGAGGGCTGAAGCTTTCTTT.

This clonotype has a count of ten or more. The rearrangement joins TRBV2 to TRBJ2-5; 8 bases are a match to TRBD2. V lost 10 bases to trimming and J lost 5 bases; unmatched junction nucleotides: 9. Germline CDR1 SNHLY, CDR2 FYNNEI. This CDR3 has 13 residues. CDR3 bases: TGTGCCACCAATAGCGGGACCGGGGAGACCCAGTACTTC. Protein: CATNSGTGETQYF.

There are a few counts of this clonotype. The rearrangement joins TRBV27 to TRBJ1-5; D is unresolved. V shed 6 bases and J shed 5 bases, with 14 bases lying between them. Germline V gene data show CDR1 as MNHEY and CDR2 as SMNVEV (reference sequence). The CDR3 extends over 14 amino acids. The DNA for the CDR3 is TGTGCCAGCAGGGCCTTGGATAACCATCAGCCCCAGCATTTT. Translating it yields CASRALDNHQPQHF.